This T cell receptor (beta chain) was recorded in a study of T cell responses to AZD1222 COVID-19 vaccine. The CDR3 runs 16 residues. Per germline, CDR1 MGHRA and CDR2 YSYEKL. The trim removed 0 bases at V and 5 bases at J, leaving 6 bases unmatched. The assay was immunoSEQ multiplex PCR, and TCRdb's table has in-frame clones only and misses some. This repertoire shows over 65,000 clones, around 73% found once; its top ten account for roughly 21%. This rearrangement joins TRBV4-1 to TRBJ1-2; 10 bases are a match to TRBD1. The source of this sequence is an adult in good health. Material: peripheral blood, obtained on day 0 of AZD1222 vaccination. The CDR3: CASSQERTGGIYGYTF. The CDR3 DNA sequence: TGCGCCAGCAGCCAAGAGCGGACAGGGGGGATTTATGGCTACACCTTC.